Shown below are 25 T cell receptor beta chains from a single sample sequenced in a study of cytotoxic CD8 clonotypes in ibrutinib-treated CLL. Sequenced by immunoSEQ multiplex PCR; TCRdb stores in-frame clones only, minus some. The sample lists approximately 200,000 clones, around 70% seen once, with around an eighth in the top ten. The sample was PBMCs, taken after 24 months of ibrutinib treatment. Receptors originate from a human donor with chronic lymphocytic leukemia.

The chain combines TRBV5-1 with TRBJ2-1, with D unresolved. CDR1 SGHRS and CDR2 YFSETQ come from the germline V gene. Trimming pared 5 bases from V and 0 bases from J, leaving 6 bases between. The CDR3 is 13 residues long. CDR3 loop: CASRASSYNEQFF. The DNA of the CDR3 is TGCGCCAGCAGAGCGAGCTCCTACAATGAGCAGTTCTTC. Drawing the rest from reference TRBV5-1 and TRBJ2-1, the complete variable domain is KAGVTQTPRYLIKTRGQQVTLSCSPISGHRSVSWYQQTPGQGLQFLFEYFSETQRNKGNFPGRFSGRQFSNSRSEMNVSTLELGDSALYLCASRASSYNEQFFGPGTRLTVL.

The rearrangement joins TRBV4-3 to TRBJ2-7; tentative D call: TRBD1 (6 bases). V was clipped by 4 bases and J by 3 bases, with 10 bases between them. Germline CDR1 reads LGHNA; CDR2 reads YSLEER. The CDR3 loop spans 13 amino acids. The CDR3 here is CASSLTGNYEQYF. CDR3 nucleotide sequence: TGCGCCAGCAGCCTTACAGGGAACTACGAGCAGTACTTC.

V is TRBV6-6 and J is TRBJ2-5, with TRBD1 matching over 7 bases. The CDR3 contains 13 residues. The V segment lost 6 bases and the J segment 5 bases; nucleotides outside the gene matches: 6. Germline V gene sequence: CDR1 MNHNY, CDR2 SVGAGI (reference sequence). CDR3 nucleotides: TGTGCCAGCAGCCCTACAGGGGTGGAGACCCAGTACTTC. Amino acids: CASSPTGVETQYF.

This chain joins TRBV9 and TRBJ2-1; 9 bases align to TRBD2. This CDR3 has 17 residues. CDR1 and CDR2 from the germline V gene are SGDLS and YYNGEE. V trimming: 1 base; J trimming: 4 bases; junction bases outside the gene matches: 9. The DNA of the CDR3 is TGTGCCAGCAGCGTATCCCCAGCTAGCGGGAATTACAATGAGCAGTTCTTC. Protein product: CASSVSPASGNYNEQFF.

The chain combines TRBV28 with TRBJ2-7, with D perhaps TRBD1 (6 bases). The CDR3 consists of 12 residues. Germline loops: CDR1 MDHEN, CDR2 SYDVKM. Trimming removed 11 bases at V and 3 bases at J, with 14 bases between. The chain's CDR3 is CASQDRSYEQYF. DNA for the CDR3: TGTGCCTCTCAGGACAGAAGCTACGAGCAGTACTTC. The full variable domain, rest sourced from reference TRBV28 and TRBJ2-7, is DVKVTQSSRYLVKRTGEKVFLECVQDMDHENMFWYRQDPGLGLRLIYFSYDVKMKEKGDIPEGYSVSREKKERFSLILESASTNQTSMYLCASQDRSYEQYFGPGTRLTVT.

Points on this clone: At one of its ends the junction is not consistent with the germline gene, which may arise from a read error. The chain carries TRBV28 and TRBJ1-1, with TRBD1 matching over 7 bases. Germline CDR1 is MDHEN and CDR2 is SYDVKM. The CDR3 totals 14 residues. CDR3 nucleotides: TGTGCCAGCATCGAACCGGGACAGAACTCTGAAGCTTTCTTT. It specifies CASIEPGQNSEAFF.

The genes are TRBV6-5 and TRBJ1-4; tentative D call: TRBD1 (5 bases). V lost 5 bases and J 12 bases, leaving 10 bases between the germline ends. There are 11 residues in the CDR3. Germline V gene sequence: CDR1 MNHEY, CDR2 SVGAGI. The CDR3 DNA follows: TGTGCCAGCAGTAACCGGGGACAACTGTTTTTT. This encodes CASSNRGQLFF.

The gene calls are TRBV5-8 and TRBJ2-3; D not certain. The CDR3 length is 12 residues. V gave up 7 bases and J gave up 5 bases, with 11 bases separating them. Looked up from germline, CDR1 is SGHTS and CDR2 is YDEGEE. The CDR3 is CASPGGIDTQYF. The CDR3 nucleotides read TGTGCCAGCCCCGGTGGGATAGATACGCAGTATTTT.

The chain carries TRBV19 and TRBJ1-5, with 10 bases identical to TRBD1. The ends lost 3 bases at V and 9 bases at J; junction bases unmatched: 14. Germline V gene data show CDR1 as LNHDA and CDR2 as SQIVND (reference sequence). The CDR3 totals 17 residues. The CDR3, as DNA: TGTGCCAGTAGTATGTTCAGTGCGGGACAGGGGATTTGGCCCCAGCATTTT. It encodes CASSMFSAGQGIWPQHF.

This clone has a handful of counts. This chain uses TRBV7-2 with TRBJ1-2, with no clear D. The CDR3 sequence is 16 residues long. The V and J ends lost 5 bases and 2 bases respectively, with 18 bases between them. Germline V gene data show CDR1 as SGHTA and CDR2 as FQGNSA. The CDR3 DNA reads as TGTGCCAGCAGCCCCAGGACTGGAAGAGGGAACTATGGCTACACCTTC. Translated, it gives CASSPRTGRGNYGYTF.

The chain links TRBV20-1 to TRBJ2-1; D not certain. The V end lost 3 bases, the J end lost 5 bases, and 2 bases lay between the germline ends. The CDR3 runs 10 residues. Germline V lookup: CDR1 DFQATT, CDR2 SNEGSKA (reference sequence). The CDR3 nucleotides are TGCAGTGCTAGTGACAATGAGCAGTTCTTC. This codes for CSASDNEQFF.

This chain joins TRBV5-4 and TRBJ2-7; D may be TRBD2 (5 bases). Germline CDR1 and CDR2: SGHNT and YYREEE (reference sequence). The ends were cut back, 2 bases at V and 4 bases at J, with 16 bases in the middle. The CDR3 spans 15 residues. CDR3 residues: CASSFRTGIRYEQYF. The CDR3 nucleotides read TGTGCCAGCAGCTTTAGGACCGGGATTAGGTACGAGCAGTACTTC.

The chain links TRBV28 to TRBJ1-2; 8 nucleotides match TRBD1. The trim removed 4 bases at V and 4 bases at J, leaving 5 bases unmatched. The CDR3 extends over 14 amino acids. The germline gives CDR1 MDHEN, CDR2 SYDVKM. Here the CDR3 DNA reads TGTGCCAGCAGTTCAGGACAGGGTAGCTATGGCTACACCTTC. It is translated as CASSSGQGSYGYTF.

This clone has a handful of counts. The genes are TRBV7-2 and TRBJ2-1; no reliable D call. With 2 bases removed from V and 3 bases from J, the gap between germline ends came to 5 bases. CDR1 and CDR2 (germline): SGHTA, FQGNSA. This CDR3 is built from 13 residues. The CDR3 DNA sequence: TGTGCCAGCAGCTTACCGGTCTACAATGAGCAGTTCTTC. It specifies CASSLPVYNEQFF.

The J gene is TRBJ1-1, the V gene TRBV5-4; no definite D call. Looked up from germline, CDR1 is SGHNT and CDR2 is YYREEE (reference sequence). The V gene lost 2 bases and the J gene lost 1 base, with 6 bases spanning the gap. The CDR3 runs to 13 residues. The DNA of the CDR3 is TGTGCCAGCAGCTTTTGGGCGAACACTGAAGCTTTCTTT. Translation gives CASSFWANTEAFF.

In this sample, this clone turned up a few times. In nucleotides, the CDR3 is TGTGCCAGTAGACACCGGGACAGGGGCCACGAGCAGTACTTC. Its protein product is CASRHRDRGHEQYF. The chain is built from TRBV19 and TRBJ2-7, with 10 bases aligning to TRBD1. Unmatched junction bases numbered 7, after V lost 6 bases and J lost 5 bases. Looked up from germline, CDR1 is LNHDA and CDR2 is SQIVND (reference sequence). This CDR3 region has 14 residues.

This clone was seen only a few times. V and J are TRBV4-1 and TRBJ1-2, with unresolved D. CDR1 is MGHRA and CDR2 is YSYEKL in the germline V gene. The CDR3 runs 14 residues. V was cut by 0 bases and J by 5 bases, with 10 bases left in between. CDR3: CASSQEALTYGYTF. CDR3 sequence (DNA): TGCGCCAGCAGCCAAGAGGCGTTAACTTATGGCTACACCTTC.

This chain links TRBV9 with TRBJ2-3; D is possibly TRBD2 (5 bases). The V and J ends lost 1 base and 0 bases respectively, with 9 bases between them. The CDR3 is 15 amino acids. Germline V gene sequence: CDR1 SGDLS, CDR2 YYNGEE. The CDR3 DNA sequence: TGTGCCAGCAGCGTAATTGGCGGGAGCACAGATACGCAGTATTTT. Its translation: CASSVIGGSTDTQYF.

The chain joins TRBV5-1 to TRBJ1-1; D is unresolved. V lost 6 bases and J 1 base, leaving 13 bases between the germline ends. Germline V lookup: CDR1 SGHRS, CDR2 YFSETQ. The CDR3 has 14 residues. CDR3 nucleotides: TGCGCCAGCACGTCCAGACACCCGAACACTGAAGCTTTCTTT. It codes for CASTSRHPNTEAFF.

Notes on this clone: A read error may account for a junction end that differs from germline. V is TRBV7-9 and J is TRBJ2-3; 9 nucleotides align to TRBD2. There are 16 residues in the CDR3. The germline CDR1 and CDR2 sequences are SEHNR and FQNEAQ (reference sequence). The CDR3 spells CASSLVSGSIADTQYF. The CDR3, as DNA: TGTGCCAGCAGTTTAGTTAGCGGGAGTATCGCAGATACGCAGTATTTT.

The chain carries TRBV2 and TRBJ2-1; 7 nucleotides line up with TRBD2. The CDR3 length is 13 residues. The junction had 3 bases not matched to a gene; V was cut back by 6 bases and J by 4 bases. CDR1 is SNHLY and CDR2 is FYNNEI in the germline V gene. Here the CDR3 reads CASRSGGYNEQFF. CDR3 DNA sequence: TGTGCCAGCAGATCCGGGGGGTACAATGAGCAGTTCTTC.

The V call is TRBV6-5, the J call TRBJ2-1, with D hard to call. Germline V gives CDR1 MNHEY, CDR2 SVGAGI. Trimming removed 0 bases from V and 4 bases from J, with 10 bases in between. The CDR3 loop spans 15 amino acids. CDR3 protein: CASSYSTTYYNEQFF. In nucleotides, the CDR3 is TGTGCCAGCAGTTACTCAACTACTTATTACAATGAGCAGTTCTTC.

This chain links TRBV28 with TRBJ2-2, with TRBD2 matching over 9 bases. CDR1 is MDHEN and CDR2 is SYDVKM in the germline V gene. This CDR3 spans 16 amino acids. Trimming removed 4 bases from V and 5 bases from J; junction bases left unmatched: 8. The CDR3 spells CASSWLAGWGTGELFF. CDR3 bases: TGTGCCAGCAGTTGGCTAGCGGGGTGGGGAACCGGGGAGCTGTTTTTT.

This chain uses TRBV4-3 with TRBJ2-5; no clear D. V lost 0 bases and J lost 1, with 9 bases in between. From germline, CDR1 is LGHNA and CDR2 YSLEER. The CDR3 runs 15 residues. CDR3 sequence: CASSQDLGGQETQYF. The CDR3 DNA reads TGCGCCAGCAGCCAAGATCTGGGCGGCCAAGAGACCCAGTACTTC.

In this sample, this clone turned up once. V and J are TRBV7-9 and TRBJ1-1, with 7 bases lining up with TRBD1. V lost 5 bases, J lost 0 bases, and 9 bases stayed unmatched. Germline loops: CDR1 SEHNR, CDR2 FQNEAQ (reference sequence). The CDR3 is 16 amino acids. The CDR3 bases are TGTGCCAGCAGCGGGGGAATGGGACAGATGAACACTGAAGCTTTCTTT. Translating it yields CASSGGMGQMNTEAFF.